The next 12 T cell receptor beta chains were all read from a single sample in a study of beta chain features in type 1 diabetes. The authors reverse transcribed all of the isolated RNA, so sequencing captured expressed TCRB transcripts. Libraries were prepared by immunoSEQ multiplex PCR; TCRdb keeps only in-frame clonotypes and omits some of them. The sample consists of over 350,000 clones, over 12% of them appearing once. The sequenced material came from naive CD4+ T cells from blood. The receptors derive from a woman aged 18 to 35 in good health.

This sequence joins TRBV6-5 and TRBJ1-1; 7 bases line up with TRBD1. V lost 10 bases, J lost 4 bases, and 9 bases stayed unmatched. Germline CDR1 and CDR2: MNHEY and SVGAGI. The CDR3 is 13 residues long. CDR3 sequence (DNA): TGTGCCATCAAGCGACAGGGAGGCACTGAAGCTTTCTTT. Translating gives CAIKRQGGTEAFF.

As for this clone: The sample contains more than one DNA sequence encoding this CDR3. The chain recombines TRBV19 with TRBJ1-5, with D maybe TRBD1 (6 bases). V was clipped by 6 bases and J by 2 bases, with 11 bases between them. Germline values: CDR1 LNHDA, CDR2 SQIVND (reference sequence). The CDR3 is made up of 14 amino acids. The CDR3, as DNA: TGTGCCAGTAGCTTACAGGGAGGCAATCAGCCCCAGCATTTT. Protein: CASSLQGGNQPQHF.

There are a few counts of this clone. The chain combines TRBV28 with TRBJ2-7, with 8 bases that match TRBD2. Germline values: CDR1 MDHEN, CDR2 SYDVKM. The CDR3 is made up of 13 amino acids. Trimming took 8 bases from V and 2 from J; bases not matched to a gene: 5. The CDR3 DNA sequence: TGTGCCAGCGGAGCGGGAGACGCCTACGAGCAGTACTTC. Its translation is CASGAGDAYEQYF.

This clone was observed a handful of times. The chain combines TRBV9 with TRBJ2-1; TRBD2 matches 14 bases. Germline V gives CDR1 SGDLS, CDR2 YYNGEE. V gave up 3 bases and J gave up 7 bases; unmatched junction bases: 6. The CDR3 is 16 amino acids. The DNA for the CDR3 is TGTGCCAGCAGCGCTATGACTAGCGGGAGGGTGAATGAGCAGTTCTTC. It yields the protein CASSAMTSGRVNEQFF. The entire variable domain, with the rest obtained from reference TRBV9 and TRBJ2-1, is as follows: DSGVTQTPKHLITATGQRVTLRCSPRSGDLSVYWYQQSLDQGLQFLIQYYNGEERAKGNILERFSAQQFPDLHSELNLSSLELGDSALYFCASSAMTSGRVNEQFFGPGTRLTVL.

In this sample, this clone turned up a few times. The chain is built from TRBV30 and TRBJ1-5; 9 nucleotides match TRBD1. This CDR3 comprises 14 residues. V shed 2 bases, J shed 9 bases, and the junction held 8 bases outside the gene matches. Germline lookup yields CDR1 GTSNPN and CDR2 SVGIG (reference sequence). Here the CDR3 DNA reads TGTGCCTGGAGTACAGGGGGCGAGGTTCGGCCCCAGCATTTT. Its translation: CAWSTGGEVRPQHF.

In its sample, this clone was seen a few times. Other DNA sequences of this sample code for an identical CDR3. The gene calls are TRBV30 and TRBJ2-1; TRBD2 aligns across 8 bases. The CDR3 runs 16 residues. Trimming removed 0 bases from V and 4 bases from J; junction bases left unmatched: 8. Germline lookup yields CDR1 GTSNPN and CDR2 SVGIG (reference sequence). CDR3 in DNA: TGTGCCTGGAGTGTACGTCTAGCGGGCATGTACAATGAGCAGTTCTTC. Its translation: CAWSVRLAGMYNEQFF. The complete variable domain, with remaining parts taken from reference TRBV30 and TRBJ2-1, reads SQTIHQWPATLVQPVGSPLSLECTVEGTSNPNLYWYRQAAGRGLQLLFYSVGIGQISSEVPQNLSASRPQDRQFILSSKKLLLSDSGFYLCAWSVRLAGMYNEQFFGPGTRLTVL.

The genes are TRBV7-9 and TRBJ2-5; D is uncertain. The length of the CDR3 is 12 residues. Germline CDR1 is SEHNR and CDR2 is FQNEAQ (reference sequence). The V and J ends lost 1 base and 3 bases respectively, with 3 bases between them. This CDR3 is CASSLVEETQYF. CDR3 bases: TGTGCCAGCAGCTTAGTAGAAGAGACCCAGTACTTC.

This clone showed up just a few times. This sequence joins TRBV28 and TRBJ2-1; TRBD2 agrees at 11 bases. In germline, CDR1 is MDHEN, CDR2 SYDVKM. V was pared by 4 bases and J by 0 bases, with 5 bases of the junction left unmatched. This CDR3 has 17 residues. For the CDR3, the DNA is TGTGCCAGCAGTTCCGCTGGACTAGCGGGCTCCTACAATGAGCAGTTCTTC. It specifies CASSSAGLAGSYNEQFF.

The chain carries TRBV28 and TRBJ1-4, with TRBD1 identical over 10 bases. The CDR3 is 15 residues long. CDR1 and CDR2 from the germline V gene are MDHEN and SYDVKM. V was clipped by 5 bases and J by 8 bases; unmatched bases: 8. For the CDR3, the DNA is TGTGCCAGCAGTCCCTGGACAGGGGGAGGGGAAAAACTGTTTTTT. Its protein product is CASSPWTGGGEKLFF.

In its sample, this clone was seen a few times. The chain employs TRBV5-4 and TRBJ2-6; unclear D gene. Germline CDR1 SGHNT, CDR2 YYREEE (reference sequence). V lost 0 bases and J 0 bases, leaving 7 bases between the germline ends. The CDR3 is made up of 16 amino acids. CDR3 sequence (DNA): TGTGCCAGCAGCTTGGCCACAAACTCTGGGGCCAACGTCCTGACTTTC. It translates to CASSLATNSGANVLTF.

This clone has only a few counts. J is TRBJ1-1 and V is TRBV29-1; the D is unclear. The CDR3 is 15 residues long. In germline, CDR1 is SQVTM, CDR2 ANQGSEA. V gave up 1 base and J gave up 1 base, with 13 bases separating them. The CDR3 here is CSVEGEDGKNTEAFF. The CDR3 DNA reads as TGCAGCGTTGAAGGGGAGGACGGTAAGAACACTGAAGCTTTCTTT.

The V gene is TRBV7-9, the J gene TRBJ2-7, with D tentatively TRBD2 (6 bases). Germline V gene sequence: CDR1 SEHNR, CDR2 FQNEAQ (reference sequence). CDR3 size: 16 residues. V dropped 2 bases and J dropped 5 bases, with 19 bases sitting between them. The CDR3 region is CASSLRSGGTPNEQYF. The CDR3 DNA sequence: TGTGCCAGCAGCTTACGATCGGGCGGGACTCCGAACGAGCAGTACTTC. Using reference TRBV7-9 and TRBJ2-7 for the parts outside the CDR3, the full variable domain is DTGVSQNPRHKITKRGQNVTFRCDPISEHNRLYWYRQTLGQGPEFLTYFQNEAQLEKSRLLSDRFSAERPKGSFSTLEIQRTEQGDSAMYLCASSLRSGGTPNEQYFGPGTRLTVT.